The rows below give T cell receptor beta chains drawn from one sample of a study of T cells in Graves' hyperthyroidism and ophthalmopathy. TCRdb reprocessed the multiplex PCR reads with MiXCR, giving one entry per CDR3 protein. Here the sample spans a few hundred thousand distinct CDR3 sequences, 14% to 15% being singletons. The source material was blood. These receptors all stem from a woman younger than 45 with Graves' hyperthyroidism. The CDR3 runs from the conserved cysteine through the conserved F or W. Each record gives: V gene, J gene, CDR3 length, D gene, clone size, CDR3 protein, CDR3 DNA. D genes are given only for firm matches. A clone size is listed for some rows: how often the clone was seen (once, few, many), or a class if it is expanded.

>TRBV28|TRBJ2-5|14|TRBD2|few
CASRTSGMGETQYF
TGTGCCAGCAGAACTAGCGGGATGGGAGAGACCCAGTACTTC
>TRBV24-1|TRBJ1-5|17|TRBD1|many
CATSDSYPTGFGQPQHF
TGTGCCACCAGTGATTCCTACCCGACAGGGTTCGGTCAGCCCCAGCATTTT
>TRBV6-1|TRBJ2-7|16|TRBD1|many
CASSNLPGQASYEQYF
TGTGCCAGCAGCAATCTTCCGGGACAGGCGTCGTACGAGCAGTACTTC
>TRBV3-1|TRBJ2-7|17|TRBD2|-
CASSHNINSGRASEQYF
TGTGCCAGCAGCCACAATATAAATAGCGGGAGGGCCTCCGAGCAGTACTTC
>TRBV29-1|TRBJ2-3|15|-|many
CSVSKGGQRTDTQYF
TGCAGCGTAAGCAAGGGAGGCCAGCGCACAGATACGCAGTATTTT
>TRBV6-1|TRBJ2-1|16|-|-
CASSYRSGPMSNEQFF
TGTGCCAGCAGTTACCGCTCGGGGCCGATGAGCAATGAGCAGTTCTTC
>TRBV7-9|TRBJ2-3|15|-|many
CASSLGGLLTDTQYF
TGTGCCAGCAGCTTAGGGGGGCTACTCACAGATACGCAGTATTTT
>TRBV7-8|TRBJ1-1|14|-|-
CASSPSYRNTEAFF
TGTGCCAGCAGCCCCAGTTATCGGAACACTGAAGCTTTCTTT
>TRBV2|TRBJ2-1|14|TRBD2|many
CASSVGGGIDEQFF
TGTGCCAGCAGTGTGGGGGGGGGGATCGATGAGCAGTTCTTC
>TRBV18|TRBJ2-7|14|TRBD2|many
CASSPATSEYEQYF
TGTGCCAGCTCACCGGCGACTAGCGAGTACGAGCAGTACTTC
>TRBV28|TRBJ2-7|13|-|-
CASSLGARPEQYF
TGTGCCAGCAGTTTGGGGGCCCGCCCCGAGCAGTACTTC
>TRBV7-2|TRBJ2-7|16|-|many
CASSLVSGLATYEQYF
TGTGCCAGCAGCTTGGTTTCCGGTCTAGCTACCTACGAGCAGTACTTC
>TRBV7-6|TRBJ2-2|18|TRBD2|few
CASSSRLAGERTTGELFF
TGTGCCAGCAGCTCCAGACTAGCGGGAGAACGGACGACCGGGGAGCTGTTTTTT
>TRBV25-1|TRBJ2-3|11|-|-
CASERMDTQYF
TGTGCCAGCGAGAGGATGGATACGCAGTATTTT
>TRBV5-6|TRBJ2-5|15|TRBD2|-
CASSWGLAAQETQYF
TGTGCCAGCAGTTGGGGACTAGCGGCTCAAGAGACCCAGTACTTC
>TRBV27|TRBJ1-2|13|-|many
CASSPHDRYGYTF
TGTGCCAGCAGCCCCCACGATAGGTATGGCTACACCTTC
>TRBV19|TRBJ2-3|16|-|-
CASSIVRGDHTDTQYF
TGTGCCAGTAGTATAGTCCGTGGGGATCACACAGATACGCAGTATTTT
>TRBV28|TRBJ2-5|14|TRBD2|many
CASVGGRARETQYF
TGTGCCAGCGTGGGAGGGAGGGCTAGAGAGACCCAGTACTTC
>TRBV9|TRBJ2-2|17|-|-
CASSVPRDGANTGELFF
TGTGCCAGCAGCGTTCCTCGTGACGGCGCGAACACCGGGGAGCTGTTTTTT
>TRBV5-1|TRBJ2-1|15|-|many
CASSLVGSSYNEQFF
TGTGCCAGCAGCTTAGTGGGGAGCTCCTACAATGAGCAGTTCTTC
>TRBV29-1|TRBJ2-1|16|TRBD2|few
CSVQLTSGIAYNEQFF
TGCAGCGTTCAATTGACTAGCGGGATAGCTTACAATGAGCAGTTCTTC
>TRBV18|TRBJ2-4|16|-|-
CASSPSRTQAKNIQYF
TGTGCCAGCTCACCGTCCAGGACCCAAGCCAAAAACATTCAGTACTTC
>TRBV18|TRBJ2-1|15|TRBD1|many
CASSPPQDRPHGQFF
TGTGCCAGCTCACCACCCCAGGACAGGCCACACGGGCAGTTCTTC
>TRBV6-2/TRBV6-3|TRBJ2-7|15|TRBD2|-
CASSYLGGGSDEQYF
TGTGCCAGCAGTTATCTGGGCGGCGGGAGCGACGAGCAGTACTTC
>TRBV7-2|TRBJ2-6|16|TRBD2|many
CASSRTGGSGANVLTF
TGTGCCAGCAGTAGGACGGGAGGCTCTGGGGCCAACGTCCTGACTTTC
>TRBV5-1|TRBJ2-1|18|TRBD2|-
CASSKAASSGRGYNEQFF
TGCGCCAGCAGCAAAGCAGCGTCTAGCGGGAGGGGGTACAATGAGCAGTTCTTC
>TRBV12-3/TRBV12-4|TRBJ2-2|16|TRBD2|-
CASSFQLARDTGELFF
TGTGCCAGCAGTTTTCAACTAGCGAGGGACACCGGGGAGCTGTTTTTT
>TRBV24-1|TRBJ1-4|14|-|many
CATSESDGNEKLFF
TGTGCCACCAGTGAATCGGACGGGAATGAAAAACTGTTTTTT
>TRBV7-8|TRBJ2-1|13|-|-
CASSLVPQGEQFF
TGTGCCAGCAGCTTAGTACCTCAAGGCGAGCAGTTCTTC
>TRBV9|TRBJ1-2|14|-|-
CASSSQPDSNGYTF
TGTGCCAGCAGCTCTCAACCGGACAGTAATGGCTACACCTTC
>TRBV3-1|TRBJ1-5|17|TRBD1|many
CASSPGTGGVGNQPQHF
TGTGCCAGCAGCCCCGGGACAGGGGGTGTCGGGAATCAGCCCCAGCATTTT
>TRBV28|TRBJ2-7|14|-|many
CASSLMGHSYEQYF
TGTGCCAGCAGTTTAATGGGACACTCCTACGAGCAGTACTTC
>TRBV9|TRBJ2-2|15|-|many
CASSPRGGGTGELFF
TGTGCCAGCAGTCCCCGAGGGGGTGGCACCGGGGAGCTGTTTTTT
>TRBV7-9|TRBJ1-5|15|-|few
CASSLSSGDNQPQHF
TGTGCCAGCAGCTTATCCTCAGGGGACAATCAGCCCCAGCATTTT
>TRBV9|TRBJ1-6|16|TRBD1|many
CASSPNRDRRYSPLHF
TGTGCCAGCAGCCCTAATCGGGACAGGCGGTATTCACCCCTCCACTTT
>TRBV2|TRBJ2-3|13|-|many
CASRGFSTDTQYF
TGTGCCAGCAGGGGGTTCAGCACAGATACGCAGTATTTT
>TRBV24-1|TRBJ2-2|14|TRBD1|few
CATRGTANTGELFF
TGTGCCACCCGTGGGACAGCGAACACCGGGGAGCTGTTTTTT
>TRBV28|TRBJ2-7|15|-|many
CASRPPGTVSYEQYF
TGTGCCAGCAGACCGCCCGGGACCGTCTCCTACGAGCAGTACTTC
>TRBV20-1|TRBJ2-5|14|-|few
CSARSRDKQETQYF
TGCAGTGCTAGATCTAGGGACAAACAAGAGACCCAGTACTTC
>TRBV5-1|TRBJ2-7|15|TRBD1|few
CASSTRTGNSYEQYF
TGCGCCAGCAGCACAAGGACAGGGAACTCCTACGAGCAGTACTTC
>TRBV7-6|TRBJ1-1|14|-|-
CASSKDSSSTEAFF
TGTGCCAGCAGCAAGGACAGCTCTTCCACTGAAGCTTTCTTT
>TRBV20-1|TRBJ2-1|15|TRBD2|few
CSAGGGGSLYNEQFF
TGCAGTGCCGGCGGGGGGGGCTCCCTCTACAATGAGCAGTTCTTC
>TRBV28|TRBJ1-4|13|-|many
CASKGRANEKLFF
TGTGCCAGCAAGGGCAGGGCCAATGAAAAACTGTTTTTT
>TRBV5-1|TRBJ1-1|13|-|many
CASSGGTETIAFF
TGCGCCAGCAGCGGCGGGACCGAAACGATAGCTTTCTTT
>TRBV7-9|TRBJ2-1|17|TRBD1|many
CASTPHNTGGDLDEQFF
TGTGCCAGCACCCCGCACAACACAGGGGGAGATTTGGATGAGCAGTTCTTC
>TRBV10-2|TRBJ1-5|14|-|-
CASSEPSLQGPQHF
TGCGCCAGCAGTGAGCCGAGCTTACAGGGGCCCCAGCATTTT